This T cell receptor beta chain was sequenced during a study of blood T cell repertoires in COVID-19. On this clone: One end of the junction varies from germline; a read error may be responsible.

CDR1 and CDR2 (germline): SGHAT, FQDESV (reference sequence). CDR3 length: 11 amino acids. Produced via immunoSEQ multiplex PCR; TCRdb's table is partial and in-frame only. The sample lists tens of thousands of clones, roughly two thirds occurring once. Sequenced: peripheral blood. The sequence derives from a woman in her seventies with acute or convalescent COVID-19. The chain has TRBV11-1 and TRBJ2-1; TRBD1 is a possible D gene (5 bases). In DNA form, the CDR3 reads TGTGCCAGCAGCTTAGCGGGGCTACCCGTCTTC. Its translation: CASSLAGLPVF.